The 8 T cell receptor beta chains listed next were all sequenced from one sample in a study of cytomegalovirus exposure and HLA in healthy donors (dated by TCRdb to 2016 to 2017). To prepare the library, the immunoSEQ multiplex PCR assay was applied. The multiplex PCR relied on a mix of 60 forward primers for TCR Vbeta segments and 13 reverse primers for TCR Jbeta segments. The table comes from immuneACCESS by way of TCRdb, which keeps in-frame sequences with V and J called. Part of the clones is missing from these tables; in studies checked, under half for an unresolved V gene and the rest for unknown reasons. Across this sample there are 210,000 or so clones, with over 60% seen only once. The ten largest clones capture about 0.63% of the sample. Sequencing was performed on PBMCs. All receptors derive from a man aged 18 to 30 in good health and CMV-seronegative.

The J gene is TRBJ1-2, the V gene TRBV6-5; D gene unclear. The CDR3 is 15 residues long. CDR1 MNHEY and CDR2 SVGAGI come from the germline V gene. Trimming took off 0 bases at V and 4 bases at J, with 12 bases between the two ends. Here the CDR3 reads CASSYSSVGGYGYTF. In DNA form, the CDR3 reads TGTGCCAGCAGTTACTCGAGTGTAGGCGGCTATGGCTACACCTTC.

The chain is built from TRBV25-1 and TRBJ1-4; no clear D gene. Trimming stripped 4 bases from V and 7 bases from J, with 13 bases between. The CDR3 consists of 14 residues. Germline V gene data show CDR1 as MGHDK and CDR2 as SYGVNS. CDR3: CASSGNSEGEKLFF. CDR3 nucleotides: TGTGCCAGCAGTGGTAACAGTGAGGGTGAAAAACTGTTTTTT.

The rearrangement links TRBV6-5 to TRBJ2-6; no reliable D call. Between the trimmed V and J ends, which lost 2 bases and 3 bases, there was a span of 11 bases. The CDR3 length is 16 residues. Germline lookup yields CDR1 MNHEY and CDR2 SVGAGI. The CDR3 region has the DNA TGTGCCAGCAGTTACGGTTTCCCGGTTGGGGCCAACGTCCTGACTTTC. Its protein product is CASSYGFPVGANVLTF.

The gene calls are TRBV4-1 and TRBJ2-1, with a weak D call TRBD1 (6 bases). This CDR3 contains 15 residues. V shed 1 base and J shed 5 bases, with 12 bases lying between them. Germline V CDR1 and CDR2: MGHRA, YSYEKL. The CDR3 spells CASSQGTASNNEQFF. CDR3 bases: TGCGCCAGCAGCCAAGGGACAGCATCGAACAATGAGCAGTTCTTC.

This clone came up once. The genes are TRBV6-4 and TRBJ2-1, with TRBD2 matching 7 bases. V lost 0 bases to trimming and J lost 5 bases; unmatched junction nucleotides: 4. The CDR3 contains 15 residues. CDR1 is MRHNA and CDR2 is SNTAGT in the germline V gene. The CDR3 is CASSDSPSGDNEQFF. The CDR3 DNA reads as TGTGCCAGCAGTGACTCCCCTAGCGGAGACAATGAGCAGTTCTTC.

The rearrangement links TRBV6-5 to TRBJ2-5, with D possibly being TRBD2 (6 bases). This CDR3 has 15 residues. V was trimmed by 8 bases and J by 2 bases, leaving 18 bases between them. From germline, CDR1 is MNHEY and CDR2 SVGAGI. In nucleotides, the CDR3 is TGTGCCAGCGGTCCCCTCGGCGGGAAACAAGAGACCCAGTACTTC. As protein: CASGPLGGKQETQYF.

This chain links TRBV6-5 with TRBJ1-4, with 9 nucleotides matching TRBD1. Germline V gene lookup returns CDR1 MNHEY and CDR2 SVGAGI. Trimming at V came to 6 bases and at J to 8 bases, leaving 7 bases not matched to a gene. The CDR3 loop spans 14 amino acids. The CDR3 here is CASRGQGRTEKLFF. Written as DNA, the CDR3 is TGTGCCAGCAGGGGACAGGGAAGGACGGAAAAACTGTTTTTT.

This clone appeared a few times. The chain uses TRBV7-2 and TRBJ1-2; D is undetermined. With 1 base removed from V and 8 bases from J, the gap between germline ends came to 8 bases. Germline V gene sequence: CDR1 SGHTA, CDR2 FQGNSA. This CDR3 has 12 amino acids. The CDR3, as DNA: TGTGCCAGCAGCTTAGACAGTTGGGGCTACACCTTC. This gives the protein CASSLDSWGYTF. Supplemented by reference TRBV7-2 and TRBJ1-2, the full variable domain reads GAGVSQSPSNKVTEKGKDVELRCDPISGHTALYWYRQSLGQGLEFLIYFQGNSAPDKSGLPSDRFSAERTGGSVSTLTIQRTQQEDSAVYLCASSLDSWGYTFGSGTRLTVV.